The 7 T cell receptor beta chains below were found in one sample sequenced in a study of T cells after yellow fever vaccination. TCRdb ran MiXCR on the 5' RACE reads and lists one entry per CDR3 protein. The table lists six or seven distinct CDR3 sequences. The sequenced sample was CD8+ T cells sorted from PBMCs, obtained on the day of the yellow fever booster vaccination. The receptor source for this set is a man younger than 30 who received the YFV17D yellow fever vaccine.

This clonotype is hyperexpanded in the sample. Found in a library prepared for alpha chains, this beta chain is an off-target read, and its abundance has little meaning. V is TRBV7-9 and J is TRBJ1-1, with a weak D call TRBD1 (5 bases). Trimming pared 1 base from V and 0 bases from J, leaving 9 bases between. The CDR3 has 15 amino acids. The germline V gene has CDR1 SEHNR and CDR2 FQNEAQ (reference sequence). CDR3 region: CASSLVAGLNTEAFF. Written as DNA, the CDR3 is TGTGCCAGCAGCTTAGTTGCGGGGCTGAACACTGAAGCTTTCTTT.

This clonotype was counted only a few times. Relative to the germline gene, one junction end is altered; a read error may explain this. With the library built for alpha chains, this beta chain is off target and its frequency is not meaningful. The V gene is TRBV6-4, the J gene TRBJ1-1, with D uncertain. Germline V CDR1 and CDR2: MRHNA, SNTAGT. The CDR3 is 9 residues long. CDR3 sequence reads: CASSDSMRF. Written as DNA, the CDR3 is TGTGCCAGCAGTGACTCGATGCGCTTT.

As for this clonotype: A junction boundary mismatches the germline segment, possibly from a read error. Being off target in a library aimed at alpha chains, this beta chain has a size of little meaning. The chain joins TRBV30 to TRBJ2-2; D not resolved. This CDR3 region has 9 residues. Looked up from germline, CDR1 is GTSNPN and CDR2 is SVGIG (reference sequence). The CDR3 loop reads CAWKDKLIF. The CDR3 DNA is TGTGCCTGGAAGGATAAGCTGATTTTT.

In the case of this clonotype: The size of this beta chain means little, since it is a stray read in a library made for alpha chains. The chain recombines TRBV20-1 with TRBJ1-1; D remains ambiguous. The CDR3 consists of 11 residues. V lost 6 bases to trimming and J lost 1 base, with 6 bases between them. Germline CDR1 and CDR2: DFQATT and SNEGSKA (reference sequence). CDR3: CSAARNTEAFF. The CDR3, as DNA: TGCAGTGCCGCACGGAACACTGAAGCTTTCTTT.

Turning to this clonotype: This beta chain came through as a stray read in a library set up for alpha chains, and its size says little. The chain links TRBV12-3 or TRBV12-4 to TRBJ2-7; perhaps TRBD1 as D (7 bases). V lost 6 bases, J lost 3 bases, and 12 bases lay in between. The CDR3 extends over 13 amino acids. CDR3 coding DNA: TGTGCCAGCAGGGGGGGACAGTTCTACGAGCAGTACTTC. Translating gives CASRGGQFYEQYF.

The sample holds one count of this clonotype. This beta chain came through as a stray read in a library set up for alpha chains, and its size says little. The CDR3 coding sequence is TGTGCCAGCAGCCCAAGGGCAGGGAAGGGTGAGCAGTTCTTC. Protein sequence: CASSPRAGKGEQFF. The chain uses TRBV7-9 and TRBJ2-1; the D gene is possibly TRBD1 (5 bases). This CDR3 comprises 14 residues. V lost 5 bases and J lost 9, with 17 bases in between. Germline CDR1 reads SEHNR; CDR2 reads FQNEAQ (reference sequence).

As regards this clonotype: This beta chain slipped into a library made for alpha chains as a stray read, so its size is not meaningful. The CDR3 region is CASSQGTGVGETQYF. CDR3 nucleotides: TGCGCCAGCAGCCAGGGGACAGGGGTTGGGGAGACCCAGTACTTC. The gene calls are TRBV4-3 and TRBJ2-5, with 10 bases aligning to TRBD1. The CDR3 runs 15 residues. Germline CDR1 LGHNA, CDR2 YSLEER. The junction had 6 bases not matched to a gene; V was cut back by 3 bases and J by 5 bases.